The T cell receptor beta chain under discussion was sequenced for a study of tumor and adjacent non-tumor tissue in lung cancer. Study-level results: Patients with more diverse tumor TCRs had worse survival. Tumor tissue had significantly higher TCR diversity than normal lung. In normal lung, the top 100 clones were significantly more dominant than in tumor.

RNA was extracted from bulk tissue without any cell sorting. A modified ARM-PCR protocol with three rounds of nested PCR amplified TCRbeta. MiXCR, applied by TCRdb to the multiplex PCR reads, yields one record per CDR3 protein. Among 200,000 or so distinct CDR3 sequences listed, around 70% were seen once. A note on this clonotype: Its antigen remains unknown. At one of its ends the junction is not consistent with the germline gene, which may arise from a read error.

The CDR3 is 14 amino acids. In germline, CDR1 is MGHRA, CDR2 YSYEKL. The sequenced material came from lung tumor tissue. The clonotype comes from a man aged 60 to 69 with non-small cell lung cancer. The chain couples TRBV4-1 to TRBJ1-2; tentatively, D is TRBD1 (5 bases). CDR3 sequence (DNA): TGCACCAGCAGCCAAGATCGCGGGGGAAGTGGCTACACCTTC. Translated: CTSSQDRGGSGYTF.